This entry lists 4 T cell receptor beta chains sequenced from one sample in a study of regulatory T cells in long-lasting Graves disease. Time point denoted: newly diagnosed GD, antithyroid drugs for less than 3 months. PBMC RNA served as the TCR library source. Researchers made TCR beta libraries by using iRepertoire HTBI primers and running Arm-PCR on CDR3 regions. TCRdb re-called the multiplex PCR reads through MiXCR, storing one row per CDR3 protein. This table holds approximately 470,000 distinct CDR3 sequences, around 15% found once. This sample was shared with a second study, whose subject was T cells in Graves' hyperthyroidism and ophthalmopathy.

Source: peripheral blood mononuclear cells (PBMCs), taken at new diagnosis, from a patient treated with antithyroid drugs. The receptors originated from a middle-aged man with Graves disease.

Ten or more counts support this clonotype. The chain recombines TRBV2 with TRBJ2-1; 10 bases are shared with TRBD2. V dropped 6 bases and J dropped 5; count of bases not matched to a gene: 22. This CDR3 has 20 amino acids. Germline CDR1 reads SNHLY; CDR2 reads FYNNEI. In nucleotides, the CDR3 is TGTGCCAGCAGGCCAGGGCTGAGTAGGAGGAGCGGGAGGGCGGACAATGAGCAGTTCTTC. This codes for CASRPGLSRRSGRADNEQFF.

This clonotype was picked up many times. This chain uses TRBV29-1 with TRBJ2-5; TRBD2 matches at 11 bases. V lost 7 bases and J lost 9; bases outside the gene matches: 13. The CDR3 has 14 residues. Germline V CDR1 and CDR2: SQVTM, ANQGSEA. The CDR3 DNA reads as TGCAGCGCGAGGACTAGCGGGCCCCTCGTGGCCCAGTACTTC. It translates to CSARTSGPLVAQYF.

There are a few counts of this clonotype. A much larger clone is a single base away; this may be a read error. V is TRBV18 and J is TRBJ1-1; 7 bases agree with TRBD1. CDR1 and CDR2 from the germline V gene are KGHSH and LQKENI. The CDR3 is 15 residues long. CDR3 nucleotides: TGTACCAGCTCACCACAGAGACAGGGAGGCACTGAAGCTTTCTTT. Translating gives CTSSPQRQGGTEAFF.

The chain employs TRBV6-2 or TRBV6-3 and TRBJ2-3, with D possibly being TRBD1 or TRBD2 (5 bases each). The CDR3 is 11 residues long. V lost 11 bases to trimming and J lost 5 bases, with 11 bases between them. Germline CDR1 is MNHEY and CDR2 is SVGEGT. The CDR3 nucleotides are TGTGCCTACGGGGCCGGAGATACGCAGTATTTT. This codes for CAYGAGDTQYF.